The 26 T cell receptor beta chains below come from one sample, sequenced in a study of tumor-infiltrating lymphocytes in primary liver carcinoma. Total RNA (roughly 530 ng) served as template for TCR beta cDNA synthesis primed by a constant-region primer. ARM-PCR was slightly modified, and three nested multiplex PCR rounds with it gave rise to the TCR beta libraries. Two initial PCR rounds of about 10 cycles each paired TRBV1-TRBV30 forward primers with a C-beta reverse primer. TCRdb independently ran MiXCR on the multiplex PCR reads; one entry per CDR3 protein. This repertoire shows under 200,000 distinct CDR3 sequences, around four fifths found once; its top ten account for 15% to 20%. Starting material for RNA and DNA co-extraction consisted of about 17-32 mg of unsorted bulk tissue. Sequencing was done on a sample of tumor tissue from primary liver carcinoma. These receptors came from a man aged 35 to 55 with primary liver carcinoma and hepatitis B virus infection.

This clonotype was observed a handful of times. The rearrangement uses TRBV7-3 and TRBJ2-3; no clear D. The CDR3 length is 14 residues. Per the germline V gene, CDR1 is SGHTA and CDR2 is FQGTGA. The V end lost 1 base, the J end lost 10 bases, and 15 bases lay between the germline ends. The CDR3 loop reads CASSLKVPNGPQYF. In DNA, the CDR3 is TGTGCCAGCAGCTTAAAAGTCCCTAACGGCCCGCAGTATTTT.

With regard to this clonotype: The junction shows a germline mismatch at one end, possibly a read error. CDR3 bases: TGTGCCAGCAGCTTAACCGGGGGCTCCTACGAGCACTACTTC. Its protein product is CASSLTGGSYEHYF. The rearrangement uses TRBV11-2 and TRBJ2-7, with D perhaps being TRBD1 or TRBD2 (6 bases each). The CDR3 covers 14 residues. Germline lookup yields CDR1 SGHAT and CDR2 FQNNGV.

As concerns this clonotype: A junction end diverges from the germline sequence, so it may reflect a read error. This sequence joins TRBV12-3 or TRBV12-4 and TRBJ2-1, with D perhaps TRBD2 (5 bases). This CDR3 has 14 residues. The CDR3 DNA reads as TGTGCCGGCAGTCGTGCGGGTGGTTTCAATGAGCAGTTCTTC. Its translation is CAGSRAGGFNEQFF.

Of note for this clonotype: The junction differs from germline at one of its ends, possibly a read error. CDR3 nucleotides: TGTGCCAACAGCTTGGAGGGTAGCCAAGAGACCCTGTACTTC. It codes for CANSLEGSQETLYF. V gene TRBV5-6 combines with J gene TRBJ2-5; D may be TRBD2 (6 bases). The germline gives CDR1 SGHDT, CDR2 YYEEEE. The CDR3 consists of 14 residues.

Concerning this clonotype itself: Compared with germline, one end of the junction differs, possibly owing to a read error. The CDR3 sequence: CASSLVRRDGGYTF. CDR3 in DNA: TGTGCCAGCAGCTTAGTGCGCCGAGACGGAGGCTATACCTTC. This chain uses TRBV11-1 with TRBJ1-2, with D hard to call. CDR1 and CDR2 from the germline V gene are SGHAT and FQDESV (reference sequence). The CDR3 covers 14 residues.

The chain employs TRBV28 and TRBJ1-2, with D unclear. The ends were cut back, 7 bases at V and 4 bases at J, with 13 bases in the middle. This CDR3 has 13 residues. The germline CDR1 and CDR2 sequences are MDHEN and SYDVKM. The CDR3 sequence: CASNLMGSYGYTF. CDR3 coding DNA: TGTGCCAGCAATTTGATGGGAAGCTATGGCTACACCTTC.

Concerning this clonotype itself: A junction boundary mismatches the germline segment, possibly from a read error. The V and J genes are TRBV14 and TRBJ2-3; D is ambiguous. The CDR3 covers 13 residues. Germline V lookup: CDR1 SGHDN, CDR2 FVKESK. The CDR3 DNA sequence: TGTGCCAGTAGCCGAGGATACACAAAAACGCAGTATTTT. Translating gives CASSRGYTKTQYF.

As concerns this clonotype: The junction departs from germline at one end; a sequencing error may be responsible. The gene calls are TRBV11-3 and TRBJ1-5, with D tentatively TRBD1 (5 bases). The CDR3 loop spans 15 amino acids. In germline, CDR1 is SGHNT, CDR2 YENEEA. CDR3 nucleotides: TGTGTTAGCAACTTAGATCTGGGGGTGGCTCAGTCCCAGCATTTT. It translates to CVSNLDLGVAQSQHF.

The V call is TRBV12-3 or TRBV12-4, the J call TRBJ1-3; D gene unclear. CDR3 size: 13 residues. The CDR3, as DNA: TGTACTAGCAGTCCCCACTATGGAAACACCATATATTTT. Translating it yields CTSSPHYGNTIYF.

With respect to this clonotype: At one boundary the junction diverges from the germline segment, which might be a read error. The CDR3 reads CTVVGQINHPQHF. For the CDR3, the DNA is TGTACCGTTGTCGGACAGATCAATCATCCCCAGCATTTT. The chain recombines TRBV29-1 with TRBJ1-5; D possibly corresponds to TRBD1 (6 bases). The CDR3 sequence is 13 residues long. Germline-derived CDR1 and CDR2 are SQVTM and ANQGSEA.

About this clonotype itself: The junction does not match germline at one end; this may be a read error. The chain joins TRBV11-2 to TRBJ2-6, with 8 nucleotides matching TRBD1. Germline V lookup: CDR1 SGHAT, CDR2 FQNNGV. This CDR3 is built from 21 residues. The CDR3: CVSSMGGDRGITLSGANVLTF. DNA of the CDR3: TGTGTCAGCAGCATGGGGGGAGACAGGGGCATTACCCTCTCTGGTGCCAACGTCCTGACTTTC.

The chain is built from TRBV7-9 and TRBJ2-7; D perhaps matches TRBD2 (7 bases). Trimming cost V 5 bases and J 2 bases, with 25 bases left between them. This CDR3 region has 18 residues. The germline V gene has CDR1 SEHNR and CDR2 FQNEAQ (reference sequence). The CDR3: CASSPRPTNGRTAYEQYF. The CDR3 DNA reads as TGTGCCAGCAGCCCTCGTCCGACTAACGGGAGGACAGCCTACGAGCAGTACTTC.

This chain uses TRBV6-5 with TRBJ1-4; D is unclear. The CDR3 runs 14 residues. Germline V lookup: CDR1 MNHEY, CDR2 SVGAGI. The ends were cut back, 6 bases at V and 3 bases at J, with 11 bases in the middle. This CDR3 reads CASRMIAANEKLFF. DNA for the CDR3: TGTGCCAGCAGGATGATTGCAGCTAATGAAAAACTGTTTTTT.

V gene TRBV28 combines with J gene TRBJ2-1; TRBD1 aligns across 12 bases. The CDR3 has 14 residues. Germline-derived CDR1 and CDR2 are MDHEN and SYDVKM. The CDR3 loop reads CTTWGTGGRNEQFF. In DNA, the CDR3 is TGTACCACTTGGGGGACAGGGGGCCGGAATGAGCAGTTCTTC.

As concerns this clonotype: A much larger clone differs by one base, so this may be a read error. This chain joins TRBV30 and TRBJ1-1; D is uncertain. CDR1 GTSNPN and CDR2 SVGIG come from the germline V gene (reference sequence). CDR3 length: 11 amino acids. V dropped 5 bases and J dropped 6 bases, with 10 bases sitting between them. The CDR3 sequence: CAWDKRAEAFF. The CDR3, as DNA: TGTGCCTGGGATAAGCGGGCTGAAGCTTTCTTT.

The sample holds many counts of this clonotype. J is TRBJ2-3 and V is TRBV24-1; either TRBD1 or TRBD2 may supply D (5 bases each). The CDR3 consists of 15 residues. V was clipped by 3 bases and J by 1 base, with 10 bases between them. Germline lookup yields CDR1 KGHDR and CDR2 SFDVKD. This CDR3 is CATSDTGTGTDTQYF. CDR3 nucleotides: TGTGCCACCAGTGATACCGGGACCGGCACAGATACGCAGTATTTT.

This clonotype has a count of ten or more. The CDR3 region is CASSSGTAATHEQFF. The CDR3 nucleotides read TGTGCCAGTAGTTCCGGGACAGCGGCTACTCATGAGCAGTTCTTC. The chain employs TRBV19 and TRBJ2-1, with 7 bases lining up with TRBD1. The CDR3 has 15 amino acids. Germline V gives CDR1 LNHDA, CDR2 SQIVND (reference sequence). V trimming: 5 bases; J trimming: 8 bases; junction bases outside the gene matches: 12.

Turning to this clonotype: The junction departs from the called germline gene at one end, perhaps through a read error. The genes are TRBV4-3 and TRBJ2-1; 8 nucleotides agree with TRBD2. This CDR3 region has 17 residues. CDR1 is LGHNA and CDR2 is YSLEER in the germline V gene. The CDR3 protein is CVSSQIHQREPYNEQFF. CDR3 nucleotide sequence: TGCGTCAGCAGCCAAATACATCAGCGGGAGCCCTACAATGAGCAGTTCTTC.

This clonotype is judged large (0.1 to 1%). The chain recombines TRBV11-1 with TRBJ2-3; D tentatively fits TRBD1 or TRBD2 (5 bases each). Trimming shortened V by 4 bases and J by 1 base, and 24 bases separated the two germline ends. The CDR3 consists of 19 residues. Germline loops: CDR1 SGHAT, CDR2 FQDESV (reference sequence). The chain's CDR3 is CASSSGGSSVGARTDTQYF. CDR3 in DNA: TGTGCCAGCAGCTCTGGGGGAAGCTCTGTTGGAGCCCGCACAGATACGCAGTATTTT.

The V gene is TRBV14, the J gene TRBJ2-1; D not certain. The CDR3 is made up of 14 amino acids. Germline V gene sequence: CDR1 SGHDN, CDR2 FVKESK. V was trimmed by 2 bases and J by 13 bases, leaving 18 bases between them. CDR3: CASSQNLDISEQFF. DNA for the CDR3: TGTGCCAGCAGCCAAAATCTCGACATCAGTGAACAGTTCTTC.

This clonotype occurred once. V usage is TRBV29-1 and J usage is TRBJ2-5, with a possible D match to TRBD1 (5 bases). The CDR3 covers 12 residues. Germline V CDR1 and CDR2: SQVTM, ANQGSEA. V was pared by 7 bases and J by 12 bases, with 21 bases between. The CDR3 loop reads CSGTTDQEIKYF. CDR3 bases: TGCAGCGGAACGACAGACCAAGAGATCAAGTACTTC.

This clonotype was counted a few times. This may be a read error, as it is one base from a much larger clone. V usage is TRBV5-5 and J usage is TRBJ2-2; tentatively, D is TRBD2 (6 bases). The CDR3 is made up of 15 amino acids. Germline V lookup: CDR1 SGHKS, CDR2 YYEKEE (reference sequence). The CDR3 DNA sequence: TGTGTCAGCAGCTTTACGGGACTGTCCACCGGGGAGCTGTTTTTT. Encoded protein: CVSSFTGLSTGELFF.

A remark on this clonotype: The CDR3 ends on some other residue instead of the conserved phenylalanine or tryptophan, so this is likely a read error. The rearrangement uses TRBV6-2 or TRBV6-3 and TRBJ2-1, with unresolved D. Germline V gene lookup returns CDR1 MNHEY and CDR2 SVGEGT. Trimming took 2 bases from V and 0 from J, leaving 11 bases between them. This CDR3 spans 16 amino acids. This CDR3 is CASSYPDRSSYNEQFL. Here the CDR3 DNA reads TGTGCCAGCAGTTACCCGGATAGGAGCTCCTACAATGAGCAGTTCCTC.

As regards this clonotype: This clone may be a read error of a much larger clone one base away. The V gene is TRBV2, the J gene TRBJ2-7; TRBD1 agrees at 7 bases. The CDR3 is made up of 16 amino acids. The V and J ends lost 3 bases and 6 bases, in that order; junction bases with no gene match: 14. Germline CDR1 SNHLY, CDR2 FYNNEI. The CDR3 spells CASSEGRQGLFGEQYF. For the CDR3, the DNA is TGTGCCAGCAGTGAGGGTAGACAGGGTCTCTTCGGCGAGCAGTACTTC.

Comments on this clonotype: One end of the junction varies from germline; a read error may be responsible. V usage is TRBV11-2 and J usage is TRBJ2-1; D remains ambiguous. The CDR3 spans 12 residues. The germline CDR1 and CDR2 sequences are SGHAT and FQNNGV. CDR3 protein: CASSYNYNEELF. The CDR3 DNA follows: TGTGCCAGCAGCTATAACTACAATGAGGAATTATTC.

The chain employs TRBV11-3 and TRBJ2-1; a weak D match, TRBD2 (6 bases). This CDR3 is built from 13 residues. The germline V and J ends were trimmed by 3 bases and 8 bases, with 11 bases remaining between them. The V gene's germline CDR1 is SGHNT and CDR2 YENEEA. In DNA form, the CDR3 reads TGTGCCAGCAGCTTGACTAGTATAGATGAGCAGTTCTTC. Its translation is CASSLTSIDEQFF.